The 30 T cell receptor beta chains in this list originate from one sample, sequenced in a study of blood T cell repertoires in COVID-19. TCRdb's copy holds only in-frame clones and misses some; the assay was immunoSEQ multiplex PCR. The sample carries roughly 200,000 clones, around four fifths recorded once. Sequencing input: peripheral blood. The receptors derive from a woman aged 80 or over with COVID-19, enrolled during active disease.

This rearrangement joins TRBV5-6 to TRBJ2-7; 7 nucleotides agree with TRBD2. Germline V gene lookup returns CDR1 SGHDT and CDR2 YYEEEE. The CDR3 loop spans 17 amino acids. V dropped 0 bases and J dropped 3; count of bases not matched to a gene: 12. The CDR3 nucleotides read TGTGCCAGCAGCTTGGAATCGGGCCCAGGGAGGGGCTACGAGCAGTACTTC. Residues: CASSLESGPGRGYEQYF.

In nucleotides, the CDR3 is TGTGCCAGCAGCCAGAGCGGGGGGGCCTCCTACGAGCAGTACTTC. It is translated as CASSQSGGASYEQYF. The chain carries TRBV7-2 and TRBJ2-7; TRBD2 matches 10 bases. V dropped 5 bases and J dropped 0; count of bases not matched to a gene: 4. Germline V gene data show CDR1 as SGHTA and CDR2 as FQGNSA. The length of the CDR3 is 15 residues.

This sequence joins TRBV27 and TRBJ1-2, with a tentative D call TRBD1 (6 bases). V was cut by 10 bases and J by 8 bases, with 23 bases left in between. Germline V gene sequence: CDR1 MNHEY, CDR2 SMNVEV (reference sequence). CDR3 length: 14 amino acids. CDR3 protein: CATLRGRDSHGYTF. In nucleotides, the CDR3 is TGTGCCACCCTAAGGGGGAGGGACTCCCACGGCTACACCTTC.

This rearrangement joins TRBV6-6 to TRBJ2-7; 10 bases are shared with TRBD2. CDR1 and CDR2 (germline): MNHNY, SVGAGI (reference sequence). The V segment lost 5 bases and the J segment 3 bases; nucleotides outside the gene matches: 4. This CDR3 has 14 amino acids. DNA for the CDR3: TGTGCCAGCAGTCTAAGCGGGGGGGACTACGAGCAGTACTTC. Translating gives CASSLSGGDYEQYF.

As concerns this clone: The sample holds other DNA sequences that translate to the same CDR3. This rearrangement joins TRBV5-1 to TRBJ2-5, with D perhaps matching TRBD1 (6 bases). The CDR3 covers 13 residues. V was pared by 1 base and J by 5 bases, with 9 bases between. Germline CDR1 reads SGHRS; CDR2 reads YFSETQ. CDR3 sequence (DNA): TGCGCCAGCAGCTTGCAGGGGCAGGAGACCCAGTACTTC. As protein: CASSLQGQETQYF.

The table lists this clone with a few counts. V usage is TRBV2 and J usage is TRBJ2-7, with 7 bases identical to TRBD1. With 2 bases clipped from V and 2 bases from J, the junction kept 6 bases outside the gene matches. CDR1 and CDR2 from the germline V gene are SNHLY and FYNNEI. CDR3 length equals 15 residues. CDR3 in DNA: TGTGCCAGCAGTGAAAGACAGGGCCCTACCTACGAGCAGTACTTC. It encodes CASSERQGPTYEQYF.

The rearrangement uses TRBV4-1 and TRBJ2-2; D is uncertain. The germline CDR1 and CDR2 sequences are MGHRA and YSYEKL. CDR3 length equals 16 residues. V was trimmed by 1 base and J by 4 bases, leaving 13 bases between them. The chain's CDR3 is CASSQVQQLLTGELFF. CDR3 DNA sequence: TGCGCCAGCAGCCAAGTACAACAGCTCCTCACCGGGGAGCTGTTTTTT.

V gene TRBV5-3 combines with J gene TRBJ2-7, with D maybe TRBD1 (8 bases). TRBV5-3 is treated as an ORF (open reading frame) with a function not yet certain. The V end was cut by 1 base, the J end by 2 bases, with 16 bases between. CDR3 length: 16 residues. The CDR3 loop is CARSLKDRDYPYEQYV. CDR3 sequence (DNA): TGTGCCAGAAGCTTGAAGGACAGGGACTACCCCTACGAGCAGTACGTC.

This chain joins TRBV3-1 (or the pseudogene TRBV3-2) and TRBJ1-3; D is possibly TRBD1 (5 bases). This CDR3 region has 16 residues. Trimming took 1 base from V and 2 from J, leaving 12 bases between them. Germline V gene sequence: CDR1 LGHDT, CDR2 YNNKEL (reference sequence). The CDR3 is CASSQAGLTTGNTIYF. The CDR3 coding sequence is TGTGCCAGCAGCCAAGCGGGACTAACGACTGGAAACACCATATATTTT.

This clone was recorded only once. This chain connects TRBV10-3 to TRBJ1-2, with TRBD1 identical over 7 bases. V lost 3 bases, J lost 3 bases, and 7 bases stayed unmatched. Germline CDR1 reads ENHRY; CDR2 reads SYGVKD. The CDR3 length is 15 residues. Here the CDR3 reads CAISDPTGRYYGYTF. The CDR3 nucleotides read TGTGCCATCAGTGATCCGACAGGGAGGTACTATGGCTACACCTTC.

CDR3 residues: CATQVGDSSTDTQYF. The CDR3 DNA follows: TGTGCCACCCAGGTGGGGGACTCCAGCACAGATACGCAGTATTTT. The chain recombines TRBV10-3 with TRBJ2-3; tentatively, D is TRBD2 (6 bases). Germline V gene data show CDR1 as ENHRY and CDR2 as SYGVKD. CDR3 length: 15 residues. Trimming took off 10 bases at V and 0 bases at J, with 17 bases between the two ends.

This chain uses TRBV3-1 (or the pseudogene TRBV3-2) with TRBJ1-4, with 8 bases aligning to TRBD1. V lost 4 bases, J lost 6 bases, and 7 bases stayed unmatched. Looked up from germline, CDR1 is LGHDT and CDR2 is YNNKEL (reference sequence). The CDR3 sequence is 15 residues long. CDR3 DNA: TGTGCCAGCAGCCTCCGACAGGGGTTCGATGAAAAACTGTTTTTT. Amino acids: CASSLRQGFDEKLFF.

The chain links TRBV5-6 to TRBJ1-6; no clear D gene. The CDR3 extends over 17 amino acids. The V and J ends lost 3 bases and 6 bases respectively, with 19 bases between them. Germline CDR1 and CDR2: SGHDT and YYEEEE. The CDR3 DNA is TGTGCCAGCAGCTCGGAGGCGGGGAAGGTTGGTAATTCACCCCTCCACTTT. Protein product: CASSSEAGKVGNSPLHF. Together with reference TRBV5-6 and TRBJ1-6, the CDR3 gives the full variable domain: DAGVTQSPTHLIKTRGQQVTLRCSPKSGHDTVSWYQQALGQGPQFIFQYYEEEERQRGNFPDRFSGHQFPNYSSELNVNALLLGDSALYLCASSSEAGKVGNSPLHFGNGTRLTVT.

The chain links TRBV28 to TRBJ1-2, with 9 bases matching TRBD1. The trim removed 5 bases at V and 2 bases at J, leaving 12 bases unmatched. Germline CDR1 and CDR2: MDHEN and SYDVKM. CDR3 length: 17 amino acids. The CDR3 here is CASSRLTVDRGNYGYTF. CDR3 DNA: TGTGCCAGCAGTCGATTGACGGTGGACAGGGGCAACTATGGCTACACCTTC.

This chain joins TRBV28 and TRBJ2-6, with D perhaps TRBD2 (6 bases). The CDR3 consists of 13 residues. Germline CDR1 and CDR2: MDHEN and SYDVKM. Trimming left V 9 bases short and J 1 base short, with 7 bases between. As DNA, the CDR3 is TGTGCCAGTCGGGGGTCTGGGGCCAACGTCCTGACTTTC. Translated: CASRGSGANVLTF.

The chain is built from TRBV3-1 (or the pseudogene TRBV3-2) and TRBJ2-1, with 8 bases matching TRBD2. Trimming removed 0 bases from V and 4 bases from J; junction bases left unmatched: 5. Germline-derived CDR1 and CDR2 are LGHDT and YNNKEL (reference sequence). This CDR3 region has 16 residues. The CDR3 loop is CASSQDLCGGYNEQFF. As DNA, the CDR3 is TGTGCCAGCAGCCAAGATCTTTGCGGGGGGTACAATGAGCAGTTCTTC.

This chain uses TRBV4-2 with TRBJ2-5, with TRBD2 matching over 13 bases. After removal of 6 bases from V and 5 bases from J, the junction contained 12 bases not matched to a gene. CDR3 length equals 17 residues. Germline lookup yields CDR1 LGHNA and CDR2 YNFKEQ. CDR3 sequence (DNA): TGTGCCAGCAGGCTTACTAGCGGGGGGGCCATTTTCGAGACCCAGTACTTC. Translating it yields CASRLTSGGAIFETQYF.

This chain links TRBV5-4 with TRBJ1-1; D is undetermined. This CDR3 is built from 13 residues. Between the trimmed V and J ends, which lost 4 bases and 6 bases, there was a span of 13 bases. The germline gives CDR1 SGHNT, CDR2 YYREEE (reference sequence). CDR3: CASSVWANPEAFF. The DNA for the CDR3 is TGTGCCAGCAGCGTCTGGGCTAACCCTGAAGCTTTCTTT.

The chain joins TRBV7-9 to TRBJ1-1; D remains ambiguous. V lost 5 bases to trimming and J lost 6 bases, with 19 bases between them. Germline CDR1 reads SEHNR; CDR2 reads FQNEAQ (reference sequence). The CDR3 spans 15 residues. The CDR3 loop is CASSARLNIASEAFF. CDR3 nucleotide sequence: TGTGCCAGCAGCGCCAGACTAAACATAGCCTCTGAAGCTTTCTTT.

The chain couples TRBV5-5 to TRBJ1-2, with 7 bases fitting TRBD1. Trimming at V came to 0 bases and at J to 4 bases, leaving 9 bases not matched to a gene. Germline values: CDR1 SGHKS, CDR2 YYEKEE (reference sequence). The CDR3 contains 16 residues. As DNA, the CDR3 is TGTGCCAGCAGCTTGGCCGACCGACAGGGCATCTATGGCTACACCTTC. It specifies CASSLADRQGIYGYTF.

The chain joins TRBV3-1 (or the pseudogene TRBV3-2) to TRBJ2-1; tentatively, D is TRBD1 (8 bases). The CDR3 consists of 16 residues. In germline, CDR1 is LGHDT, CDR2 YNNKEL (reference sequence). Trimming took off 4 bases at V and 5 bases at J, with 18 bases between the two ends. The CDR3 DNA sequence: TGTGCCAGCAGCCGGTACAGGGGGAGGGGACACAATGAGCAGTTCTTC. Protein product: CASSRYRGRGHNEQFF.

The chain has TRBV2 and TRBJ2-1; 7 bases are shared with TRBD1. V shed 4 bases, J shed 5 bases, and the junction held 8 bases outside the gene matches. CDR1 is SNHLY and CDR2 is FYNNEI in the germline V gene. The CDR3 has 15 residues. The CDR3: CASSGRQGKDNEQFF. The CDR3 nucleotides are TGTGCCAGCAGTGGAAGACAGGGAAAGGACAATGAGCAGTTCTTC.

The genes are TRBV7-8 and TRBJ2-5; 16 bases match TRBD2. CDR3 length: 17 residues. Germline values: CDR1 SGHVS, CDR2 FQNEAQ. The ends lost 1 base at V and 4 bases at J; junction bases unmatched: 3. CDR3 amino acids: CASSLVGTSGGAETQYF. CDR3 DNA sequence: TGTGCCAGCAGCTTAGTGGGGACTAGCGGGGGGGCAGAGACCCAGTACTTC.

This chain uses TRBV6-5 with TRBJ1-5; D gene ambiguous. The V end lost 6 bases, the J end lost 4 bases, and 10 bases lay between the germline ends. The CDR3 length is 13 residues. The germline gives CDR1 MNHEY, CDR2 SVGAGI. The CDR3 bases are TGTGCCAGCAGACAGTATGAAAATCAGCCCCAGCATTTT. As protein: CASRQYENQPQHF.

The gene calls are TRBV24-1 and TRBJ1-2; a weak D match, TRBD1 (6 bases). The V and J ends lost 5 bases and 2 bases respectively, with 14 bases between them. The CDR3 sequence is 15 residues long. Germline CDR1 is KGHDR and CDR2 is SFDVKD. Here the CDR3 DNA reads TGTGCCACCAGTGGGGGGGGCAACCCAAACTATGGCTACACCTTC. It yields the protein CATSGGGNPNYGYTF.

This clone was detected only once. This chain connects TRBV28 to TRBJ1-6; D is unresolved. This CDR3 is 12 amino acids long. Trimming stripped 2 bases from V and 10 bases from J, with 6 bases between. Germline V gives CDR1 MDHEN, CDR2 SYDVKM. CDR3 nucleotide sequence: TGTGCCAGCAGTTTACAGGTCTCACCCCTCCACTTT. It codes for CASSLQVSPLHF.

The chain combines TRBV2 with TRBJ2-1; 11 bases align to TRBD2. V shed 3 bases, J shed 11 bases, and the junction held 9 bases outside the gene matches. This CDR3 is 15 amino acids long. Germline CDR1 SNHLY, CDR2 FYNNEI. CDR3 amino acids: CASSEFLAGGSQQFF. As DNA, the CDR3 is TGTGCCAGCAGTGAGTTTCTAGCGGGGGGCTCCCAGCAGTTCTTC.

The chain uses TRBV28 and TRBJ1-1; possibly TRBD1 for D (5 bases). Trimming removed 7 bases at V and 5 bases at J, with 11 bases between. This CDR3 comprises 12 residues. The germline gives CDR1 MDHEN, CDR2 SYDVKM. The CDR3 spells CASKAGYTEAFF. CDR3 DNA: TGTGCCAGCAAGGCAGGGTATACTGAAGCTTTCTTT.

This chain joins TRBV4-1 and TRBJ2-5, with D tentatively TRBD2 (6 bases). CDR3 size: 15 residues. The germline V and J ends were trimmed by 0 bases and 5 bases, with 13 bases remaining between them. Germline CDR1 and CDR2: MGHRA and YSYEKL. This chain's CDR3 is CASSQDRRARETQYF. The CDR3 DNA reads as TGCGCCAGCAGCCAAGATAGGAGGGCGCGGGAGACCCAGTACTTC.

This clone has only one observation. The chain recombines TRBV5-1 with TRBJ1-2, with D possibly TRBD1 on 5 matching bases. V was trimmed by 0 bases and J by 8 bases, leaving 17 bases between them. Germline CDR1 SGHRS, CDR2 YFSETQ. The CDR3 covers 15 residues. This CDR3 reads CASSLAVGREGGYTF. The CDR3 DNA sequence: TGCGCCAGCAGCTTGGCAGTGGGCAGGGAGGGCGGCTACACCTTC.